This TCR beta chain is from a study of blood T cell repertoires in COVID-19. Adults between about 18 and 95 years of age took part from about two dozen US areas. Data came from immunoSEQ multiplex PCR; TCRdb stores just in-frame clones and leaves some out. Of fewer than 200,000 clones in the sample, about 83% are singletons; the top ten hold around 3.6%. Trimming removed 5 bases from V and 6 bases from J; junction bases left unmatched: 5. In germline, CDR1 is MDHEN, CDR2 SYDVKM. The CDR3 contains 14 residues. The chain links TRBV28 to TRBJ2-1; 9 positions agree with TRBD1. This TCR was sampled from a woman in her 50s in a cohort exposed to, infected with or recovered from COVID-19 (not recorded which). The sample consisted of PBMCs or T cells enriched from blood (not recorded which). DNA for the CDR3: TGTGCCAGCAGTGACAGGGGGTCCAGCAATGAGCAGTTCTTC. It translates to CASSDRGSSNEQFF.